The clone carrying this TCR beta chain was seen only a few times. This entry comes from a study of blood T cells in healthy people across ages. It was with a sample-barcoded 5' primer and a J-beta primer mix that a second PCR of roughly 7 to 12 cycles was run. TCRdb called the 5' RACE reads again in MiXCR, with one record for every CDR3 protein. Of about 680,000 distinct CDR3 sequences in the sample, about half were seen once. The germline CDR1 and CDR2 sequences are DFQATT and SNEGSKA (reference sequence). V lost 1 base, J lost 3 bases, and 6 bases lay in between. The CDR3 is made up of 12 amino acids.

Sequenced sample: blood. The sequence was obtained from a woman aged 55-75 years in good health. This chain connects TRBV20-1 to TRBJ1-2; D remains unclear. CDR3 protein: CSARVVDYGYTF. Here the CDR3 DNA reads TGCAGTGCTAGAGTGGTAGACTATGGCTACACCTTC.